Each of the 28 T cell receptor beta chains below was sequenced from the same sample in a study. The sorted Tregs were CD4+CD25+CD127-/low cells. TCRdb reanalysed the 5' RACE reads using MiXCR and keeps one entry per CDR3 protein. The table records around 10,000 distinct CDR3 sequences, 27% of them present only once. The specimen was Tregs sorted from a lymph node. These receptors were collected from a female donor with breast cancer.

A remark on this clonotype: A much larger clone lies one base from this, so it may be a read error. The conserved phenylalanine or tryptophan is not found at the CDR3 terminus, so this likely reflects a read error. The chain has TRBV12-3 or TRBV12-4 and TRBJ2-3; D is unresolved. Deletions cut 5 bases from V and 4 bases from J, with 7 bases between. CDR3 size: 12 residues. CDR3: CASSTGADTQYL. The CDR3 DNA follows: TGTGCCAGCAGTACGGGTGCAGATACGCAGTATCTT.

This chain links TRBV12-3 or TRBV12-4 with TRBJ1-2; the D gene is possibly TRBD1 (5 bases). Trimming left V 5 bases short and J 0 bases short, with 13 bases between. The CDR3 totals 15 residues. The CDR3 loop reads CASSLSGRANYGYTF. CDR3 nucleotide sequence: TGTGCCAGCAGTCTCTCAGGGAGAGCTAACTATGGCTACACCTTC.

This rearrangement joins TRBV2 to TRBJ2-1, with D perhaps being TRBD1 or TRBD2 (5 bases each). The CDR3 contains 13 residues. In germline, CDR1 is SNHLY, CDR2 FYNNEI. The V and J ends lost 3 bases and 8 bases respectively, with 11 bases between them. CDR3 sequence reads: CASSDRGIHEQFF. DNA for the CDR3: TGTGCCAGCAGTGATCGGGGCATTCATGAGCAGTTCTTC.

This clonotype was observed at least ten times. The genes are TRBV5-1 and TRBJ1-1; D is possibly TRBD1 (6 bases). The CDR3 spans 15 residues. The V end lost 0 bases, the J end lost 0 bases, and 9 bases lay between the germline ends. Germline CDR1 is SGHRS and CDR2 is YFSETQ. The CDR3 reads CASSLDRVLNTEAFF. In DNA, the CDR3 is TGCGCCAGCAGCTTGGACAGGGTGTTGAACACTGAAGCTTTCTTT.

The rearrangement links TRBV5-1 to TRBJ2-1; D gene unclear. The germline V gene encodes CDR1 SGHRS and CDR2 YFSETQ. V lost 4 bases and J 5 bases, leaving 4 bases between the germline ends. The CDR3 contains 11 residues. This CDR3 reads CASSDNNEQFF. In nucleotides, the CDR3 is TGCGCCAGCAGCGACAACAATGAGCAGTTCTTC. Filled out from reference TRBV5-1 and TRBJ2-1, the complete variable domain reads KAGVTQTPRYLIKTRGQQVTLSCSPISGHRSVSWYQQTPGQGLQFLFEYFSETQRNKGNFPGRFSGRQFSNSRSEMNVSTLELGDSALYLCASSDNNEQFFGPGTRLTVL.

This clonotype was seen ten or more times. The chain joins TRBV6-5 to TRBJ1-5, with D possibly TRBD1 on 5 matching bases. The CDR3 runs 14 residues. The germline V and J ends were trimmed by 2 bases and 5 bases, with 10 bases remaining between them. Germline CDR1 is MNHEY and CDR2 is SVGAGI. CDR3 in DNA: TGTGCCAGCAGTTACAATGGGGGACATCAGCCCCAGCATTTT. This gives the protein CASSYNGGHQPQHF.

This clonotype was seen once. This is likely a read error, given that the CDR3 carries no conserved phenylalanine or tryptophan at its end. CDR3 nucleotide sequence: TGTGCCAGTAGTATGTCCGTGAACACTGAAGCTTTCCTT. This translates into CASSMSVNTEAFL. This chain joins TRBV19 and TRBJ1-1, with D hard to call. The CDR3 sequence is 13 residues long. The ends were cut back, 3 bases at V and 0 bases at J, with 5 bases in the middle. The V gene's germline CDR1 is LNHDA and CDR2 SQIVND (reference sequence).

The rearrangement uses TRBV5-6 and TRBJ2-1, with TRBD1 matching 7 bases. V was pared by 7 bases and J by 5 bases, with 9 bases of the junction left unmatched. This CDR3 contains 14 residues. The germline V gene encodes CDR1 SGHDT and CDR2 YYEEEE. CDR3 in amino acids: CASGYQDRHNEQFF. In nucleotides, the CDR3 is TGTGCCAGCGGCTACCAGGACAGGCACAATGAGCAGTTCTTC.

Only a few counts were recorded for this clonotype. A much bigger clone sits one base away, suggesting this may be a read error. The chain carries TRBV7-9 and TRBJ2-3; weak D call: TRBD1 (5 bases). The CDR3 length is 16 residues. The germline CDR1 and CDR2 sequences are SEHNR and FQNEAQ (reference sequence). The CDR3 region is CASSPSDGWTTDTQCF. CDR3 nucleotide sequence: TGTGCCAGCAGCCCCTCGGACGGGTGGACGACAGATACGCAGTGTTTT.

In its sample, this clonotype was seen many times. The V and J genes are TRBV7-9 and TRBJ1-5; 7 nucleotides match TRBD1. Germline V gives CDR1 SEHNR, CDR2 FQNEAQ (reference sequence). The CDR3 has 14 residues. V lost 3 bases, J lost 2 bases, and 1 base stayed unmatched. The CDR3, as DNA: TGTGCCAGCAGCTTCGACAGGGGCAATCAGCCCCAGCATTTT. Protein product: CASSFDRGNQPQHF.

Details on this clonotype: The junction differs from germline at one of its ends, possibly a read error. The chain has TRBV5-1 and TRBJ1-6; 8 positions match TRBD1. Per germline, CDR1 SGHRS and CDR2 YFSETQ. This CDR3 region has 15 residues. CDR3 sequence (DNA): TGCGCCAGCAGCTTGGCCGAAACAGGGGGTTCACTCCTCCACTTT. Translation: CASSLAETGGSLLHF.

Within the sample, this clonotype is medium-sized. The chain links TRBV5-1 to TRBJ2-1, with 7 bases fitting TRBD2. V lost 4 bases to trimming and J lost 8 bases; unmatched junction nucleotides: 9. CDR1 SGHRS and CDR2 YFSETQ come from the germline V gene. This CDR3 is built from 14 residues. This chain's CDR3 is CASSTGLVWDEQFF. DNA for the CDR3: TGCGCCAGCAGCACCGGACTAGTCTGGGATGAGCAGTTCTTC. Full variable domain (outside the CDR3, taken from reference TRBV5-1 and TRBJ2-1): KAGVTQTPRYLIKTRGQQVTLSCSPISGHRSVSWYQQTPGQGLQFLFEYFSETQRNKGNFPGRFSGRQFSNSRSEMNVSTLELGDSALYLCASSTGLVWDEQFFGPGTRLTVL.

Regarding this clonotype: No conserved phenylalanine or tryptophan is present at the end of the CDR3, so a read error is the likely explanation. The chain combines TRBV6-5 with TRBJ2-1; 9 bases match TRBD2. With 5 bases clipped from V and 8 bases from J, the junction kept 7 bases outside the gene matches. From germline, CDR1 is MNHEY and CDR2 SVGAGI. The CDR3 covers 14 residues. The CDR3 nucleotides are TGTGCCAGCAGTCATGGTAGCGGGAGCGATGAGCAGTTCTCC. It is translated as CASSHGSGSDEQFS.

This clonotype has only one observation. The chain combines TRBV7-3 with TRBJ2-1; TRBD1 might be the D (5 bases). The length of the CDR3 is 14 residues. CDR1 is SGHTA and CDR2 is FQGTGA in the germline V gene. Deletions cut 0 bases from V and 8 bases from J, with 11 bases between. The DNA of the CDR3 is TGTGCCAGCAGCTTAACGGGGCTCTTCGATGAGCAGTTCTTC. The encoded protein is CASSLTGLFDEQFF. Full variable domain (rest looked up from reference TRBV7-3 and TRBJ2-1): GAGVSQTPSNKVTEKGKYVELRCDPISGHTALYWYRQSLGQGPEFLIYFQGTGAADDSGLPNDRFFAVRPEGSVSTLKIQRTERGDSAVYLCASSLTGLFDEQFFGPGTRLTVL.

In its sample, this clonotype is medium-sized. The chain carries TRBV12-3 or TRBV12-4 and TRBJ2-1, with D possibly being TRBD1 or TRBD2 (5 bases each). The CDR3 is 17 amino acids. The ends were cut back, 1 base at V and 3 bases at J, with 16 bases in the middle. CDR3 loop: CASSLVGVLGDYNEQFF. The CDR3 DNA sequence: TGTGCCAGCAGTTTAGTGGGGGTACTAGGGGACTACAATGAGCAGTTCTTC.

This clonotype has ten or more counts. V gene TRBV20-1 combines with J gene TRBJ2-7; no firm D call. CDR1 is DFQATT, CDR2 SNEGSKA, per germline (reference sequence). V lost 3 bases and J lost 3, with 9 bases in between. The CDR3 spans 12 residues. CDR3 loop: CSARTAVYEQYF. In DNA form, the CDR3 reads TGCAGTGCTAGGACGGCAGTCTACGAGCAGTACTTC.

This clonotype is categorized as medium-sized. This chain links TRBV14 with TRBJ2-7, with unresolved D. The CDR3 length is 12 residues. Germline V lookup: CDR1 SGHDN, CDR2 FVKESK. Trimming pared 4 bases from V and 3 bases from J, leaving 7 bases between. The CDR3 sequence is CASSPDGYEQYF. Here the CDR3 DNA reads TGTGCCAGCAGCCCGGACGGCTACGAGCAGTACTTC.

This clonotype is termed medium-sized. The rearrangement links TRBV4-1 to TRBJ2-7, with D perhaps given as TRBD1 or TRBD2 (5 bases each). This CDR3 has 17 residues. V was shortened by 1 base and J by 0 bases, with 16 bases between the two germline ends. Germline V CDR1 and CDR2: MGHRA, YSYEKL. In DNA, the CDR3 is TGCGCCAGCAGCCAAGGGTGGTCGGGGACGAACTCCTACGAGCAGTACTTC. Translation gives CASSQGWSGTNSYEQYF.

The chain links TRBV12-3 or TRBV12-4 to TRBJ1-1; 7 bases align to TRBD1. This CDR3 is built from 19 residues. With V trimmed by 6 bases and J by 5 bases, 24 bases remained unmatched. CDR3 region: CASSTPTGFYTGEDTEAFF. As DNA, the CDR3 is TGTGCCAGCAGCACTCCGACAGGGTTCTATACCGGGGAGGATACTGAAGCTTTCTTT.

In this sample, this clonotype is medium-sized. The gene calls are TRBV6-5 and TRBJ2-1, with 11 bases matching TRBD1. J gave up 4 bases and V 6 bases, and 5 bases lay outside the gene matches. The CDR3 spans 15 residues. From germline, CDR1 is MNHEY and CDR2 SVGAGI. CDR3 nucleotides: TGTGCCAGCAGCCGGGGACAGGGGGGTTACAATGAGCAGTTCTTC. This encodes CASSRGQGGYNEQFF.

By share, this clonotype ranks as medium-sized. This chain's CDR3 is CASSQGQSYEQYF. In nucleotides, the CDR3 is TGTGCCAGCAGCCAGGGACAGAGCTACGAGCAGTACTTC. This chain uses TRBV7-6 with TRBJ2-7; 7 bases fit TRBD1. CDR3 length: 13 amino acids. V was clipped by 5 bases and J by 3 bases; unmatched bases: 4. Germline lookup yields CDR1 SGHVS and CDR2 FNYEAQ.

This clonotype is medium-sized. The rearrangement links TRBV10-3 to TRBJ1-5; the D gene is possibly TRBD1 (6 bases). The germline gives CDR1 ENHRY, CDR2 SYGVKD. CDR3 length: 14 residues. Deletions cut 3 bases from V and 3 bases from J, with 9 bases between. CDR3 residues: CAISDRGNNQPQHF. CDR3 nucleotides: TGTGCCATCAGTGACAGGGGTAACAATCAGCCCCAGCATTTT.

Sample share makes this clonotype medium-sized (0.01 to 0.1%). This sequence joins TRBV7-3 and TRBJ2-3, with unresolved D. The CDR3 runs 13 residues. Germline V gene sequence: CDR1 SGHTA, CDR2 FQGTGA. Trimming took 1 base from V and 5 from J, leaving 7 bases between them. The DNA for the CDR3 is TGTGCCAGCAGCTTAATAACTGGAGATACGCAGTATTTT. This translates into CASSLITGDTQYF.

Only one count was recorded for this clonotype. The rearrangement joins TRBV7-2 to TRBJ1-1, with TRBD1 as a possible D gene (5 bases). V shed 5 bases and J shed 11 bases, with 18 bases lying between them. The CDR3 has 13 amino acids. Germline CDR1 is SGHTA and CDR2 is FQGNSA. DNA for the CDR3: TGTGCCAGCAGCCGAAGCGGGGCTATGAGGGCTTTCTTT. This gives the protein CASSRSGAMRAFF.

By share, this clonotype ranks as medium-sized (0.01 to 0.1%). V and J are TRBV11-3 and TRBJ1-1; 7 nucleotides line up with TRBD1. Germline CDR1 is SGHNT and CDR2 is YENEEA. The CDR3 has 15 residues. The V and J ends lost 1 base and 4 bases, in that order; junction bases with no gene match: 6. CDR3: CASSLGRGLGTEAFF. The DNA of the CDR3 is TGTGCCAGCAGCTTAGGTAGGGGGCTTGGCACTGAAGCTTTCTTT.

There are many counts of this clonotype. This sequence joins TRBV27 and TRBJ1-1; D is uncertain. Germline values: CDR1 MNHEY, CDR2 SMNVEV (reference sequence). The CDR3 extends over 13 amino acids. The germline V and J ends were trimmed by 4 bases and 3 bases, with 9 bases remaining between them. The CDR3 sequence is CASSSGAYTEAFF. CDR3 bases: TGTGCCAGCAGTTCGGGAGCGTACACTGAAGCTTTCTTT.

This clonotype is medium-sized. The DNA for the CDR3 is TGCGCCAGCTACATAGCGGGAGGGAACAATGAGCAGTTCTTC. Its protein is CASYIAGGNNEQFF. The chain is built from TRBV5-1 and TRBJ2-1; TRBD2 matches 11 bases. The germline CDR1 and CDR2 sequences are SGHRS and YFSETQ. This CDR3 contains 14 residues. J was trimmed by 5 bases and V by 7 bases; bases with no gene match: 5.

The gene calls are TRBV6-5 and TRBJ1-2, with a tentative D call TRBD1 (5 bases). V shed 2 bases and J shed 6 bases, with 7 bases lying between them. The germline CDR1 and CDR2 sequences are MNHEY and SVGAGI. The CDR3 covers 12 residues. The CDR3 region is CASSYEGNGYTF. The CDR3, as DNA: TGTGCCAGCAGTTACGAGGGGAATGGCTACACCTTC.